These T cell receptor beta chains were read from a single sample in a study of blood T cell repertoires in COVID-19. Here immunoSEQ multiplex PCR was the method, and the copy in TCRdb shows in-frame clones only, minus some. The sample lists 220,000 or so clones; about four fifths were seen once. The material sequenced was peripheral blood. These receptors originate from a woman in her 30s who had recovered from COVID-19. The CDR3 runs from the conserved cysteine through the conserved F or W.

v_call | cdr3_aa
TRBV7-9 | CASRLSTAEAFF
TRBV5-1 | CASSPITSGISGDTQYF
TRBV21-1 | CASSKEPGEETQYF
TRBV28 | CASSLSQSNQPQHF
TRBV7-9 | CASSLDRQPQHF
TRBV19 | CASSIEFLLADQPQHF
TRBV7-2 | CASSRGQGSYNEQFF
TRBV28 | CASSSGQLAGASYEQYF
TRBV2 | CASNLDRVFEKLFF
TRBV20-1 | CSASTNPGTGVTMDYTF
TRBV6-1 | CASSEATGQGTDTQYF
TRBV7-9 | CASSLGQMNTGELFF
TRBV7-9 | CASSLATSGSHNEQFF
TRBV7-3 | CASSPWGSGTREQYF
TRBV6-5 | CASSWTGSKEKLFF
TRBV29-1 | CSVAPGTSGIRFF
TRBV28 | CASCIGTDYGYTF
TRBV30 | CAWTARLGITDTQYF
TRBV13 | CASSFGTVRTEAFF
TRBV3-1/TRBV3-2 | CASSQDRGGWDTEAFF
TRBV19 | CASSRTAYEQYF
TRBV5-1 | CASSNGEGRRYF
TRBV7-6 | CASSSRLGVTGELFF
TRBV5-6 | CASSLAGREGEAFF
TRBV6-1 | CASSEPSRGNQPQHF
TRBV7-9 | CATLAGGRETQYF
TRBV14 | CASSIAASVGTGELFF
TRBV6-5 | CASSQTGGGHYGYTF
TRBV25-1 | CASSGRDGSVRRDEAFF
TRBV7-3 | CASSLGLAISYNEQFF
TRBV7-2 | CASSYPGGGNQPQHF
TRBV9 | CASSVSGQGAFYEQYF
TRBV12-3/TRBV12-4 | CASSSAGETQYF
TRBV9 | CASSVDVALSGNTIYF
TRBV9 | CASSGRGQGYGYTF
TRBV14 | CASSREGPGQISTDTQYF
TRBV2 | CASSNSGVNEQFF
TRBV2 | CASSEAWSGTSYF
TRBV7-9 | CASSVIDGELIGNTEAFF
TRBV5-1 | CASSPRQVLSYGYTF
TRBV11-1 | CASSLLAGGLDTQYF
TRBV5-1 | CASSFEGAEAFF
TRBV10-3 | CAISGGLAGVGETQYF
TRBV19 | CASSARWTSGQETQYF
TRBV10-2 | CASSESQGTVDEQYF
TRBV9 | CASSVQGQGSGNTIYF
TRBV5-1 | CASSFAPPPLRRWVNTIYF